These 17 T cell receptor beta chains share one sample of origin, sequenced in a study of T cell repertoires in cytomegalovirus infection. No antigens are known for them. A single record per CDR3 protein comes from TCRdb applying MiXCR to the reads. The sample lists around 300,000 distinct CDR3 sequences; roughly 21% were seen once. The specimen was cultured PBMCs, collected from culture after CMV antigen stimulation. These receptors all come from a human donor in good health (CMV status not recorded). Some clones in this sample may be carry-over from other donors' samples.

This clonotype appeared many times. V is TRBV11-2 and J is TRBJ2-7, with no clear D. This CDR3 is built from 14 residues. CDR1 and CDR2 from the germline V gene are SGHAT and FQNNGV. V lost 3 bases to trimming and J lost 0 bases, with 9 bases between them. The CDR3 reads CASSFSNSSYEQYV. CDR3 coding DNA: TGTGCCAGCAGCTTTAGTAATAGCTCCTACGAGCAGTACGTC.

This clonotype was counted many times. The CDR3 loop reads CASSYSSAPYEQYV. The CDR3 DNA sequence: TGTGCCAGCAGTTACTCGAGTGCTCCCTACGAGCAGTACGTC. This chain connects TRBV6-2 or TRBV6-3 to TRBJ2-7; no clear D gene. The V gene lost 0 bases and the J gene lost 2 bases, with 8 bases spanning the gap. The CDR3 extends over 14 amino acids. Germline V gene data show CDR1 as MNHEY and CDR2 as SVGEGT.

The chain employs TRBV6-2 or TRBV6-3 and TRBJ1-1, with a possible D match to TRBD1 (6 bases). The V gene's germline CDR1 is MNHEY and CDR2 SVGEGT. CDR3 length: 15 amino acids. Trimming removed 7 bases at V and 5 bases at J, with 20 bases between. CDR3 sequence: CASIGMGGAWTEAFF. CDR3 bases: TGTGCCAGCATTGGAATGGGGGGCGCTTGGACTGAAGCTTTCTTT.

Ten or more counts support this clonotype. CDR3: CASSGRDIINYGYTF. In DNA form, the CDR3 reads TGTGCCAGCAGCGGACGGGACATTATTAACTATGGCTACACCTTC. The V gene is TRBV7-2, the J gene TRBJ1-2, with a tentative D call TRBD1 (6 bases). Germline lookup yields CDR1 SGHTA and CDR2 FQGNSA. Trimming left V 5 bases short and J 1 base short, with 14 bases between. The CDR3 is 15 amino acids.

The CDR3 is CASRPTVNTEAFF. CDR3 nucleotide sequence: TGTGCCAGCAGACCGACGGTAAACACTGAAGCTTTCTTT. This chain links TRBV28 with TRBJ1-1; unclear D gene. V was clipped by 6 bases and J by 2 bases, with 10 bases between them. The CDR3 runs to 13 residues. The germline gives CDR1 MDHEN, CDR2 SYDVKM.

CDR3 amino acids: CASSKSAGGLYEQYV. CDR3 nucleotides: TGTGCCAGCAGTAAGAGCGCGGGAGGCCTCTACGAGCAGTACGTC. This rearrangement joins TRBV2 to TRBJ2-7, with TRBD2 matching 8 bases. The CDR3 covers 15 residues. Germline CDR1 is SNHLY and CDR2 is FYNNEI. V lost 5 bases to trimming and J lost 3 bases; unmatched junction nucleotides: 9.

This clonotype appeared a few times. The chain recombines TRBV7-6 with TRBJ2-2; possible D gene TRBD2, 5 bases. This CDR3 has 15 residues. V lost 1 base and J 4 bases, leaving 10 bases between the germline ends. The germline gives CDR1 SGHVS, CDR2 FNYEAQ. CDR3 amino acids: CASSLERAGTGELFF. The DNA of the CDR3 is TGTGCCAGCAGCTTAGAGCGTGCGGGCACCGGGGAGCTGTTTTTT. Filled out from reference TRBV7-6 and TRBJ2-2, the complete variable domain reads GAGVSQSPRYKVTKRGQDVALRCDPISGHVSLYWYRQALGQGPEFLTYFNYEAQQDKSGLPNDRFSAERPEGSISTLTIQRTEQRDSAMYRCASSLERAGTGELFFGEGSRLTVL.

This clonotype was counted a few times. The CDR3 nucleotides read TGCAGTGCCAGACCTCCAGACACTACAGACTATGGCTACACCTTC. Translated, it gives CSARPPDTTDYGYTF. J is TRBJ1-2 and V is TRBV20-1; no firm D call. With 6 bases removed from V and 3 bases from J, the gap between germline ends came to 20 bases. This CDR3 spans 15 amino acids. Germline V gene sequence: CDR1 DFQATT, CDR2 SNEGSKA (reference sequence).

The chain uses TRBV2 and TRBJ2-5; 7 bases match TRBD2. CDR3 length equals 13 residues. Germline CDR1 reads SNHLY; CDR2 reads FYNNEI. Trimming removed 6 bases from V and 5 bases from J; junction bases left unmatched: 6. This CDR3 is CASRGGRGETQYF. The CDR3 DNA reads TGTGCCAGCAGAGGAGGGAGGGGTGAGACCCAGTACTTC.

This clonotype was counted many times. V and J are TRBV7-2 and TRBJ2-7; the D call may be TRBD1 or TRBD2 (6 bases each). The CDR3 runs 14 residues. V was clipped by 2 bases and J by 5 bases, with 13 bases between them. From germline, CDR1 is SGHTA and CDR2 FQGNSA. CDR3 region: CASSLSGAMHEQYF. Here the CDR3 DNA reads TGTGCCAGCAGCTTATCGGGGGCTATGCACGAGCAGTACTTC. Full variable domain (remainder filled in from reference TRBV7-2 and TRBJ2-7): GAGVSQSPSNKVTEKGKDVELRCDPISGHTALYWYRQSLGQGLEFLIYFQGNSAPDKSGLPSDRFSAERTGGSVSTLTIQRTQQEDSAVYLCASSLSGAMHEQYFGPGTRLTVT.

The chain joins TRBV19 to TRBJ1-2, with 7 bases fitting TRBD1. The CDR3 contains 15 residues. The germline CDR1 and CDR2 sequences are LNHDA and SQIVND (reference sequence). The ends lost 3 bases at V and 4 bases at J; junction bases unmatched: 8. The chain's CDR3 is CASSIAGQDLYGYTF. In DNA, the CDR3 is TGTGCCAGTAGTATTGCCGGACAGGACCTCTATGGCTACACCTTC.

The V call is TRBV9, the J call TRBJ1-1; possibly TRBD1 for D (5 bases). Germline lookup yields CDR1 SGDLS and CDR2 YYNGEE. The CDR3 length is 15 residues. The V gene lost 6 bases and the J gene lost 0 bases, with 15 bases spanning the gap. The CDR3 DNA reads TGTGCCAGCACTGATGGGGGGATTCTGAACACTGAAGCTTTCTTT. It yields the protein CASTDGGILNTEAFF.

CDR3 coding DNA: TGTGCCAGCAGCCGATGGGACTCCCGGGGGCATGGCTACACCTTC. Translation gives CASSRWDSRGHGYTF. The rearrangement uses TRBV3-1 and TRBJ1-2; D is perhaps TRBD1 (6 bases). The CDR3 is 15 residues long. Germline values: CDR1 LGHDT, CDR2 YNNKEL (reference sequence). Trimming removed 4 bases from V and 6 bases from J, with 18 bases in between.

This clonotype was counted a few times. The chain uses TRBV9 and TRBJ1-1; a possible D gene is TRBD1 (6 bases). V lost 3 bases to trimming and J lost 5 bases, with 11 bases between them. Looked up from germline, CDR1 is SGDLS and CDR2 is YYNGEE. CDR3 length: 13 amino acids. The DNA for the CDR3 is TGTGCCAGCAGCGCAGGGGTAGGGACTGAAGCTTTCTTT. This sequence encodes CASSAGVGTEAFF.

The sample holds a few counts of this clonotype. The chain uses TRBV6-2 or TRBV6-3 and TRBJ2-2, with D perhaps matching TRBD1 (5 bases). Trimming pared 6 bases from V and 7 bases from J, leaving 9 bases between. Germline assignment: CDR1 MNHEY and CDR2 SVGEGT. The CDR3 runs 12 residues. The CDR3 DNA sequence: TGTGCCAGCAGAACCAGGGACGGGGAGCTGTTTTTT. As protein: CASRTRDGELFF.

This sequence joins TRBV12-3 or TRBV12-4 and TRBJ2-7; TRBD1 matches 7 bases. The CDR3 contains 14 residues. Trimming at V came to 0 bases and at J to 3 bases, leaving 2 bases not matched to a gene. The CDR3 loop reads CASSLARTGYEQYF. In DNA form, the CDR3 reads TGTGCCAGCAGTTTAGCGCGGACAGGCTACGAGCAGTACTTC.

This clonotype was recorded a few times. The chain is built from TRBV19 and TRBJ2-7; 10 positions agree with TRBD2. Per the germline V gene, CDR1 is LNHDA and CDR2 is SQIVND (reference sequence). CDR3 length: 17 amino acids. V trimming: 3 bases; J trimming: 2 bases; junction bases outside the gene matches: 10. The CDR3 sequence is CASSIGIAGGWAYEQYF. In DNA form, the CDR3 reads TGTGCCAGTAGTATCGGGATAGCGGGAGGATGGGCCTACGAGCAGTACTTC. The full variable domain, in which reference TRBV19 and TRBJ2-7 provide the parts outside the CDR3, is DGGITQSPKYLFRKEGQNVTLSCEQNLNHDAMYWYRQDPGQGLRLIYYSQIVNDFQKGDIAEGYSVSREKKESFPLTVTSAQKNPTAFYLCASSIGIAGGWAYEQYFGPGTRLTVT.